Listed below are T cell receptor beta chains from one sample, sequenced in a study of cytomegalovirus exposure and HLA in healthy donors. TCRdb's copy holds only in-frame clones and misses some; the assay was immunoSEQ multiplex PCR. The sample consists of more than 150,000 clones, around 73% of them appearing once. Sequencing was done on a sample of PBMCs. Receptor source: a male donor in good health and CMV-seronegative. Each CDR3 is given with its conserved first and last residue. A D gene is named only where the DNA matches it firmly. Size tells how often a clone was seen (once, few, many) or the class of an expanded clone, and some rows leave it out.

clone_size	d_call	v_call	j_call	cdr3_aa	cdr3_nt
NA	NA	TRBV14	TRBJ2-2	CASSQERVGTGELFF	TGTGCCAGCAGCCAAGAGAGGGTTGGAACCGGGGAGCTGTTTTTT
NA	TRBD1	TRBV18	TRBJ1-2	CASSPGDRVYGYTF	TGTGCCAGCTCACCAGGGGACAGGGTCTATGGCTACACCTTC
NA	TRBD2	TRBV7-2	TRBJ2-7	CASSPGGGGASEQYF	TGTGCCAGCAGCCCCGGTGGCGGGGGGGCGTCAGAGCAGTACTTC
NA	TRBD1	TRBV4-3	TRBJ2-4	CASSQDPDRGAAKNIQYF	TGCGCCAGCAGCCAAGATCCGGACAGGGGGGCGGCCAAAAACATTCAGTACTTC
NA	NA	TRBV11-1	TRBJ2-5	CASSLISAGETQYF	TGTGCCAGCAGCTTAATATCCGCCGGGGAGACCCAGTACTTC
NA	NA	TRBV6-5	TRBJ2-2	CASSYVRGTGELFF	TGTGCCAGCAGTTACGTTCGGGGGACCGGGGAGCTGTTTTTT
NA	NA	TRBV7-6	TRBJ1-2	CASSLGTREVGGYTF	TGTGCCAGCAGCTTAGGGACCAGGGAGGTAGGAGGCTACACCTTC
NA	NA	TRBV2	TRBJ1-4	CASIQRATNEKLFF	TGTGCCAGCATCCAGCGTGCAACTAATGAAAAACTGTTTTTT
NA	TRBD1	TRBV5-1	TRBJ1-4	CASSLEGAPNEKLFF	TGCGCCAGCAGCTTGGAGGGGGCGCCTAATGAAAAACTGTTTTTT
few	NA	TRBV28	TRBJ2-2	CASTQTSTGELFF	TGTGCCAGCACACAGACGAGCACCGGGGAGCTGTTTTTT
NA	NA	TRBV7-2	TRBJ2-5	CASSLSIPSVQETQYF	TGTGCCAGCAGCTTATCAATCCCCAGCGTCCAAGAGACCCAGTACTTC
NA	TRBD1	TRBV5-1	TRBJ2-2	CASSSSRGQGNPGELFF	TGCGCCAGCAGCTCTAGCCGGGGACAGGGCAATCCCGGGGAGCTGTTTTTT
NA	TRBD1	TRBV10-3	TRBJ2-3	CAITGDRSTDTQYF	TGTGCCATCACCGGGGACAGGAGCACAGATACGCAGTATTTT
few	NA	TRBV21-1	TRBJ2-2	CASSKGPLTAGENTGELFF	TGTGCCAGCAGCAAAGGTCCTTTGACAGCGGGAGAGAACACCGGGGAGCTGTTTTTT
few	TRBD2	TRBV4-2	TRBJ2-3	CASSQTPSGGADTQYF	TGTGCCAGCAGCCAAACCCCTAGCGGGGGGGCAGATACGCAGTATTTT
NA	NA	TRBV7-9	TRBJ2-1	CASSPAGLEQFF	TGTGCCAGCAGCCCAGCCGGACTAGAGCAGTTCTTC
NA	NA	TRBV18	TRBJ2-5	CASSPTRGQLTQETQYF	TGTGCCAGCTCACCAACCCGCGGACAGTTAACCCAAGAGACCCAGTACTTC
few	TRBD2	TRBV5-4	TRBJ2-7	CASSWGLASSYEQYF	TGTGCCAGCAGCTGGGGACTAGCGAGCTCCTACGAGCAGTACTTC
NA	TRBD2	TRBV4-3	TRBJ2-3	CASSQDSGRGDTQYF	TGCGCCAGCAGCCAAGACAGCGGGAGAGGAGATACGCAGTATTTT
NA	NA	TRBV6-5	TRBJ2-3	CASRPGQASDTQYF	TGTGCCAGCAGGCCGGGACAAGCCTCAGATACGCAGTATTTT
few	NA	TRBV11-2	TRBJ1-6	CASSPLTGYSPLHF	TGTGCCAGCAGCCCCCTCACCGGGTATTCACCCCTCCACTTT
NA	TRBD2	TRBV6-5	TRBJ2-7	CATQLVGLASEQYF	TGTGCCACGCAACTCGTCGGACTAGCGAGCGAGCAGTACTTC
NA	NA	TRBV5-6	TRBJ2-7	CASSFLDRRSYEQYF	TGTGCCAGCAGCTTCCTAGACAGGAGATCCTACGAGCAGTACTTC
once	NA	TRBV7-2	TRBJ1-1	CASSRWGDTEAFF	TGTGCCAGCAGCCGTTGGGGGGACACTGAAGCTTTCTTT
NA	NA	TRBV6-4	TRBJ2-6	CASSATTPANVLTF	TGTGCCAGCAGTGCTACTACCCCGGCCAACGTCCTGACTTTC
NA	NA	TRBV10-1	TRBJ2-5	CASSEGLRGAETQYF	TGCGCCAGCAGTGAGGGGTTAAGGGGCGCAGAGACCCAGTACTTC
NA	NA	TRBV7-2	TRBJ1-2	CASSQGGGRGYTF	TGTGCCAGCAGCCAAGGAGGAGGGCGCGGCTACACCTTC
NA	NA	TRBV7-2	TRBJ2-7	CASSRRPGEGYEQYF	TGTGCCAGCAGCCGCCGCCCGGGAGAGGGTTACGAGCAGTACTTC
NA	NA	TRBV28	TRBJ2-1	CASQHQTGTGEGGEFF	TGTGCCAGCCAACATCAAACCGGGACAGGCGAAGGGGGGGAGTTCTTC
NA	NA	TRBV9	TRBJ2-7	CASSAEKEAFHEQYF	TGTGCCAGCAGCGCAGAAAAGGAGGCTTTCCACGAGCAGTACTTC
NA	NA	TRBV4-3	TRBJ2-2	CASSPDSGPGAGELFF	TGCGCCAGCAGTCCAGACTCGGGACCGGGGGCCGGGGAGCTGTTTTTT
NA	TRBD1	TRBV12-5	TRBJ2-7	CASGYGQDYEQYF	TGTGCTAGTGGTTACGGACAGGACTACGAGCAGTACTTC
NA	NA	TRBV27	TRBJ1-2	CASSLSVAGVYGYTF	TGTGCCAGCAGTTTATCGGTAGCAGGGGTCTATGGCTACACCTTC
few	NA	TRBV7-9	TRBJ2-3	CASSLAQTGDTQYF	TGTGCCAGCAGCTTAGCCCAGACGGGAGATACGCAGTATTTT
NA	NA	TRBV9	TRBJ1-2	CASSVGQGNYGYTF	TGTGCCAGCAGCGTAGGGCAGGGTAACTATGGCTACACCTTC
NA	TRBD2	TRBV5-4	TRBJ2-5	CASSSWGAGERSSKQYF	TGTGCCAGCAGCAGCTGGGGAGCGGGAGAAAGGAGCAGCAAGCAGTACTTC
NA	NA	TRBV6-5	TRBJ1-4	CASRSGAANEKLFF	TGTGCCAGCAGATCAGGGGCGGCTAATGAAAAACTGTTTTTT
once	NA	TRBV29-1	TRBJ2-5	CSDKKGDSAQYF	TGCAGCGACAAGAAGGGGGATTCGGCCCAGTACTTC
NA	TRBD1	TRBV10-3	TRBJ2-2	CAITNRDRGPGELFF	TGTGCCATCACCAACCGGGACAGGGGTCCAGGGGAGCTGTTTTTT
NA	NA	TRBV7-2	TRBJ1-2	CASSGDKNYGYTF	TGTGCCAGCAGCGGGGACAAAAACTATGGCTACACCTTC
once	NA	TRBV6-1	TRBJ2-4	CASSEWLAKNIQYF	TGTGCCAGCAGTGAGTGGCTAGCCAAAAACATTCAGTACTTC
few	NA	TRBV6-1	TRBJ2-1	CASSEALGPSNGNEQFF	TGTGCCAGCAGTGAAGCGCTAGGTCCTAGTAATGGCAATGAGCAGTTCTTC
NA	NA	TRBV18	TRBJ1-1	CASSPRERNTEAFF	TGTGCCAGCTCACCACGGGAGAGGAACACTGAAGCTTTCTTT
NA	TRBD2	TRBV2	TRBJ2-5	CASSEAPSGGEETQYF	TGTGCCAGCAGTGAAGCCCCTAGCGGGGGGGAAGAGACCCAGTACTTC
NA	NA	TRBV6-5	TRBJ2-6	CAAGTVFSGANVLTF	TGTGCCGCTGGGACTGTATTCTCTGGGGCCAACGTCCTGACTTTC
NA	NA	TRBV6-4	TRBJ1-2	CASSVDAGVNYGYTF	TGTGCCAGCAGTGTTGACGCAGGCGTTAACTATGGCTACACCTTC
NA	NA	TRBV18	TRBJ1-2	CASSDPTRGLVGYTF	TGTGCCAGCTCCGATCCGACGCGGGGTCTCGTTGGCTACACCTTC
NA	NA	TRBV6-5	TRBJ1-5	CASSSTMTGREPQHF	TGTGCCAGCAGTTCCACGATGACAGGCCGAGAGCCCCAGCATTTT
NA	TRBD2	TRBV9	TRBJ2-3	CASSVAPSGGVTDTQYF	TGTGCCAGCAGCGTAGCCCCAAGCGGGGGGGTCACAGATACGCAGTATTTT
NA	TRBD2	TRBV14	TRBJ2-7	CASSQSGLAGEQYF	TGTGCCAGCAGCCAATCCGGACTAGCTGGCGAGCAGTACTTC
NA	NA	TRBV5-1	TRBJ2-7	CASSLGGGSYEQYF	TGCGCCAGCAGCTTGGGAGGGGGCTCCTACGAGCAGTACTTC
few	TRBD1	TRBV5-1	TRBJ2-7	CASSGGQGAYEQYF	TGCGCCAGCAGCGGAGGACAGGGGGCCTACGAGCAGTACTTC
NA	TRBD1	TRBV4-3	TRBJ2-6	CASSQGQGGRANVLTF	TGCGCCAGCAGCCAGGGACAGGGGGGGAGAGCCAACGTCCTGACTTTC
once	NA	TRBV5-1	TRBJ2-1	CASSSYNEQFF	TGCGCCAGCAGCTCCTATAATGAGCAGTTCTTC
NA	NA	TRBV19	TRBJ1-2	CASSATPGSYGYTF	TGTGCCAGTAGTGCGACCCCAGGGTCCTATGGCTACACCTTC